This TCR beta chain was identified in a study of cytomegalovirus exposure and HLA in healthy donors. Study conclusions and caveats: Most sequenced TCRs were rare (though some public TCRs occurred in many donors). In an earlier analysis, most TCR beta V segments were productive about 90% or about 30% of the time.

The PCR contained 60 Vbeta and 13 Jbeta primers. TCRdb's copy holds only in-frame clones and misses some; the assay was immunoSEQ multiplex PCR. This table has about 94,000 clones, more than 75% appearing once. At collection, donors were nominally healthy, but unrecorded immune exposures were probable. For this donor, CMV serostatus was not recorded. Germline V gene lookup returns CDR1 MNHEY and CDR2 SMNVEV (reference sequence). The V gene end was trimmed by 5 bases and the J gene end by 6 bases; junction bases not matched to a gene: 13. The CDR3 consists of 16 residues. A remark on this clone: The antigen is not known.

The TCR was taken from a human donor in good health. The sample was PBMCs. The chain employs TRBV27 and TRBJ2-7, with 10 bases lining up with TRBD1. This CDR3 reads CASSLSGTGVRGEQYF. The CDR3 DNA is TGTGCCAGCAGTCTAAGCGGGACAGGGGTTAGGGGCGAGCAGTACTTC.